Sequencing of this T cell receptor beta chain was carried out in a study of technical replicates of blood from four donors. This clone was detected once. The repertoire was sequenced with immunoSEQ multiplex PCR; TCRdb's copy has only in-frame clones and lacks some. This table has more than 55,000 clones, 91% appearing once. Germline-derived CDR1 and CDR2 are SGHTA and FQGNSA. V trimming: 5 bases; J trimming: 0 bases; junction bases outside the gene matches: 6. The length of the CDR3 is 16 residues. The chain employs TRBV7-2 and TRBJ1-4; TRBD1 matches at 7 bases. Sequenced sample: PBMCs. This receptor was obtained from a human donor in good health. Some clones in this sample may be carry-over from other donors' samples. CDR3 amino acids: CASSPGDRTTNEKLFF. CDR3 DNA sequence: TGTGCCAGCAGCCCAGGGGACAGAACAACTAATGAAAAACTGTTTTTT.